The 19 T cell receptor beta chains presented below share a single source sample, sequenced in a study of early T cells in non-severe SARS-CoV-2 infection. TCRdb re-called the 5' RACE reads through MiXCR, storing one row per CDR3 protein. Among tens of thousands of distinct CDR3 sequences listed, more than 5.5% were seen once. The sequencing used whole blood, collected at baseline. The receptors stem from an adult who was a healthcare worker with PCR-confirmed SARS-CoV-2 infection or an uninfected control (not recorded which).

J is TRBJ2-7 and V is TRBV5-1, with D unclear. Germline V gene data show CDR1 as SGHRS and CDR2 as YFSETQ. V lost 2 bases and J lost 3, with 9 bases in between. This CDR3 region has 13 residues. The CDR3 sequence: CASSLTDRYEQYF. In DNA, the CDR3 is TGCGCCAGCAGCTTAACGGACCGCTACGAGCAGTACTTC.

Many counts were recorded for this clonotype. V usage is TRBV20-1 and J usage is TRBJ2-2, with D possibly being TRBD1 (6 bases). Looked up from germline, CDR1 is DFQATT and CDR2 is SNEGSKA (reference sequence). The CDR3 loop spans 16 amino acids. V lost 3 bases and J 7 bases, leaving 21 bases between the germline ends. CDR3 loop: CSASGQGTFSVGELFF. The DNA for the CDR3 is TGCAGTGCTAGCGGGCAGGGGACCTTTTCGGTCGGGGAGCTGTTTTTT.

The genes are TRBV6-2 or TRBV6-3 and TRBJ2-4, with unresolved D. The CDR3 extends over 16 amino acids. CDR1 and CDR2 from the germline V gene are MNHEY and SVGEGT. With 6 bases removed from V and 0 bases from J, the gap between germline ends came to 15 bases. DNA of the CDR3: TGTGCCAGCAGACCTATTTTGGAGCTAGCCAAAAACATTCAGTACTTC. It encodes CASRPILELAKNIQYF.

This clonotype was detected many times. J is TRBJ1-1 and V is TRBV7-2, with 10 bases fitting TRBD1. Germline V lookup: CDR1 SGHTA, CDR2 FQGNSA. The V gene end was trimmed by 5 bases and the J gene end by 10 bases; junction bases not matched to a gene: 16. The CDR3 has 16 residues. The CDR3 DNA reads as TGTGCCAGCAGCCGACCCCCGCGACAGGGGGCGGGGAGAGCTTTCTTT. Protein product: CASSRPPRQGAGRAFF.

This clonotype counts as medium-sized. This chain links TRBV6-5 with TRBJ2-7; 7 bases agree with TRBD2. Looked up from germline, CDR1 is MNHEY and CDR2 is SVGAGI. The ends lost 6 bases at V and 3 bases at J; junction bases unmatched: 14. CDR3 length: 16 residues. The CDR3 region is CASSPERGEGFYEQYF. CDR3 DNA sequence: TGTGCCAGCAGCCCCGAACGGGGGGAGGGGTTCTACGAGCAGTACTTC.

On this clonotype: The junction departs from the called germline gene at one end, perhaps through a read error. The chain employs TRBV7-9 and TRBJ2-7; D is unclear. This CDR3 comprises 15 residues. Germline CDR1 reads SEHNR; CDR2 reads FQNEAQ (reference sequence). The CDR3 DNA reads TGTGCCAGCAGCCCCAGGCAGAACTGGACCTACAAGCAGTACTTC. It specifies CASSPRQNWTYKQYF. Full variable domain (outside the CDR3, taken from reference TRBV7-9 and TRBJ2-7): DTGVSQNPRHKITKRGQNVTFRCDPISEHNRLYWYRQTLGQGPEFLTYFQNEAQLEKSRLLSDRFSAERPKGSFSTLEIQRTEQGDSAMYLCASSPRQNWTYKQYFGPGTRLTVT.

The sample holds a few counts of this clonotype. The V and J genes are TRBV9 and TRBJ2-7; 7 nucleotides line up with TRBD1. V shed 1 base and J 6 bases; nucleotides not matched to a gene: 10. The CDR3 consists of 15 residues. Germline CDR1 SGDLS, CDR2 YYNGEE. The CDR3 nucleotides read TGTGCCAGCAGCGTAACCGGGACAGACTTAAGCGAGCAGTACTTC. This sequence encodes CASSVTGTDLSEQYF.

This clonotype appeared a few times. The genes are TRBV7-9 and TRBJ2-5; a weak D match, TRBD2 (5 bases). V lost 5 bases to trimming and J lost 0 bases, with 13 bases between them. CDR1 and CDR2 from the germline V gene are SEHNR and FQNEAQ (reference sequence). The CDR3 extends over 15 amino acids. The CDR3 reads CASSKDWKYQETQYF. CDR3 sequence (DNA): TGTGCCAGCAGCAAGGACTGGAAGTACCAAGAGACCCAGTACTTC.

This clonotype was seen many times. V is TRBV30 and J is TRBJ1-1; D is uncertain. The CDR3 length is 13 residues. The germline V gene has CDR1 GTSNPN and CDR2 SVGIG (reference sequence). The V end lost 2 bases, the J end lost 2 bases, and 9 bases lay between the germline ends. This chain's CDR3 is CAWSSAFNTEAFF. CDR3 bases: TGTGCCTGGAGTTCCGCGTTTAACACTGAAGCTTTCTTT.

This chain uses TRBV18 with TRBJ2-3; TRBD1 matches at 8 bases. Germline V gene data show CDR1 as KGHSH and CDR2 as LQKENI. V dropped 4 bases and J dropped 5; count of bases not matched to a gene: 5. The CDR3 consists of 14 residues. CDR3 in amino acids: CASSRQGSIDTQYF. In DNA form, the CDR3 reads TGTGCCAGCTCACGACAGGGGTCTATAGATACGCAGTATTTT.

The CDR3: CSAPRTGNYGYTF. The CDR3 DNA sequence: TGCAGTGCTCCCCGGACAGGGAACTATGGCTACACCTTC. This chain connects TRBV20-1 to TRBJ1-2, with 8 bases that match TRBD1. The CDR3 has 13 residues. V lost 5 bases, J lost 2 bases, and 4 bases stayed unmatched. CDR1 is DFQATT, CDR2 SNEGSKA, per germline (reference sequence).

There are many counts of this clonotype. This chain connects TRBV24-1 to TRBJ2-3, with D hard to call. The CDR3 is made up of 13 amino acids. Trimming took 5 bases from V and 8 from J, leaving 13 bases between them. Germline V gene lookup returns CDR1 KGHDR and CDR2 SFDVKD. CDR3: CATSVAGIGTQYF. As DNA, the CDR3 is TGTGCCACCAGTGTAGCAGGAATCGGTACGCAGTATTTT.

The table lists this clonotype with many counts. The chain combines TRBV12-3 or TRBV12-4 with TRBJ1-1; D is possibly TRBD1 (5 bases). The CDR3 contains 17 residues. The V gene lost 1 base and the J gene lost 1 base, with 16 bases spanning the gap. CDR3 protein: CASSLGQLALTNTEAFF. CDR3 sequence (DNA): TGTGCCAGCAGTTTAGGACAGCTCGCCCTAACGAACACTGAAGCTTTCTTT.

V usage is TRBV7-9 and J usage is TRBJ2-7; no firm D call. CDR3 length equals 12 residues. The V gene lost 6 bases and the J gene lost 2 bases, with 8 bases spanning the gap. Germline V CDR1 and CDR2: SEHNR, FQNEAQ (reference sequence). DNA of the CDR3: TGTGCCAGCAGTCATTTCCCCTACGAGCAGTACTTC. This encodes CASSHFPYEQYF.

This clonotype was counted only a few times. The gene calls are TRBV5-1 and TRBJ2-7; TRBD1 matches at 8 bases. Germline values: CDR1 SGHRS, CDR2 YFSETQ. The CDR3 covers 15 residues. With 0 bases clipped from V and 2 bases from J, the junction kept 4 bases outside the gene matches. CDR3 amino acids: CASSLGTGPTYEQYF. In nucleotides, the CDR3 is TGCGCCAGCAGCTTGGGGACAGGGCCTACCTACGAGCAGTACTTC.

This clonotype has a count of ten or more. The J gene is TRBJ2-7, the V gene TRBV20-1; TRBD1 aligns across 7 bases. Germline V CDR1 and CDR2: DFQATT, SNEGSKA (reference sequence). The V and J ends lost 4 bases and 3 bases, in that order; junction bases with no gene match: 6. The CDR3 has 13 residues. The CDR3 region has the DNA TGCAGTGCTACCGGGACAGCTCACTACGAGCAGTACTTC. This translates into CSATGTAHYEQYF.

This chain connects TRBV19 to TRBJ1-1; 12 bases line up with TRBD1. The V segment lost 8 bases and the J segment 0 bases; nucleotides outside the gene matches: 4. The CDR3 loop spans 15 amino acids. Germline lookup yields CDR1 LNHDA and CDR2 SQIVND (reference sequence). The CDR3 nucleotides read TGTGCCAGTGGCGGGACAGGGGGCATGAACACTGAAGCTTTCTTT. This encodes CASGGTGGMNTEAFF.

There are many counts of this clonotype. The V and J genes are TRBV30 and TRBJ1-4; unclear D gene. The CDR3 contains 13 residues. Germline V gene sequence: CDR1 GTSNPN, CDR2 SVGIG (reference sequence). Trimming cost V 4 bases and J 7 bases, with 13 bases left between them. CDR3 residues: CAWNREHLEKLFF. CDR3 nucleotide sequence: TGTGCCTGGAATCGTGAACATCTTGAAAAACTGTTTTTT.

V and J are TRBV5-1 and TRBJ2-2; the D gene is possibly TRBD1 (5 bases). From germline, CDR1 is SGHRS and CDR2 YFSETQ. The CDR3 length is 15 residues. V was trimmed by 0 bases and J by 1 base, leaving 7 bases between them. The DNA for the CDR3 is TGCGCCAGCAGCTTGGCCAGGGTGAACACCGGGGAGCTGTTTTTT. Its protein product is CASSLARVNTGELFF. Using reference TRBV5-1 and TRBJ2-2 for the parts outside the CDR3, the full variable domain is KAGVTQTPRYLIKTRGQQVTLSCSPISGHRSVSWYQQTPGQGLQFLFEYFSETQRNKGNFPGRFSGRQFSNSRSEMNVSTLELGDSALYLCASSLARVNTGELFFGEGSRLTVL.